A single sample is the source of the 11 T cell receptor beta chains below, sequenced in a study of blood T cell repertoires in COVID-19. This table comes from immunoSEQ multiplex PCR, and its TCRdb copy is limited to in-frame clones, with some not included. The sample lists 140,000 or so clones, 70% to 90% occurring once. The sample consisted of peripheral blood. The receptor source for this set is a man aged 70 or older with acute or convalescent COVID-19.

This chain links TRBV15 with TRBJ2-5; maybe TRBD2 (6 bases). The CDR3 length is 15 residues. Trimming left V 4 bases short and J 2 bases short, with 14 bases between. CDR1 and CDR2 from the germline V gene are LNHNV and YYDKDF (reference sequence). CDR3: CATSTRGRPQETQYF. DNA for the CDR3: TGTGCCACCAGCACCCGGGGGAGACCACAAGAGACCCAGTACTTC.

The V and J genes are TRBV7-3 and TRBJ2-5; D perhaps matches TRBD2 (6 bases). The CDR3 is 13 residues long. Germline CDR1 and CDR2: SGHTA and FQGTGA. V was clipped by 2 bases and J by 3 bases, with 7 bases between them. This CDR3 reads CASSLGTEETQYF. In nucleotides, the CDR3 is TGTGCCAGCAGCTTAGGGACTGAAGAGACCCAGTACTTC.

The chain is built from TRBV2 and TRBJ2-7; no definite D call. Trimming stripped 6 bases from V and 2 bases from J, with 8 bases between. This CDR3 has 12 residues. The germline V gene encodes CDR1 SNHLY and CDR2 FYNNEI. The CDR3 DNA reads TGTGCCAGCAGGTCTGCGGCCTACGAGCAGTACTTC. Residues: CASRSAAYEQYF. Variable domain in full (rest from reference TRBV2 and TRBJ2-7): EPEVTQTPSHQVTQMGQEVILRCVPISNHLYFYWYRQILGQKVEFLVSFYNNEISEKSEIFDDQFSVERPDGSNFTLKIRSTKLEDSAMYFCASRSAAYEQYFGPGTRLTVT.

The genes are TRBV18 and TRBJ2-5; TRBD2 matches at 8 bases. The germline V gene has CDR1 KGHSH and CDR2 LQKENI. The CDR3 sequence is 14 residues long. The V and J ends lost 6 bases and 3 bases, in that order; junction bases with no gene match: 6. The CDR3 loop reads CASSRSTSEETQYF. Written as DNA, the CDR3 is TGTGCCAGCTCCCGGTCGACTAGCGAAGAGACCCAGTACTTC. The variable domain in full, completed from reference TRBV18 and TRBJ2-5, reads NAGVMQNPRHLVRRRGQEARLRCSPMKGHSHVYWYRQLPEEGLKFMVYLQKENIIDESGMPKERFSAEFPKEGPSILRIQQVVRGDSAAYFCASSRSTSEETQYFGPGTRLLVL.

The J gene is TRBJ2-4, the V gene TRBV19; 7 positions match TRBD1. Germline V gene lookup returns CDR1 LNHDA and CDR2 SQIVND (reference sequence). The V segment lost 3 bases and the J segment 12 bases; nucleotides outside the gene matches: 14. The CDR3 contains 15 residues. The CDR3 DNA is TGTGCCAGTAGTATTAGTTCTCTCCGGGACAGTTATCAGTACTTC. Its protein is CASSISSLRDSYQYF.

The V call is TRBV11-2, the J call TRBJ1-1, with a tentative D call TRBD1 (6 bases). The ends were cut back, 1 base at V and 4 bases at J, with 13 bases in the middle. Per germline, CDR1 SGHAT and CDR2 FQNNGV. CDR3 length equals 15 residues. The CDR3 DNA follows: TGTGCCAGCAGCTTAGCGGCGGGGGCGCCCACTGAAGCTTTCTTT. Encoded protein: CASSLAAGAPTEAFF.

The chain combines TRBV11-2 with TRBJ2-2; TRBD2 aligns across 8 bases. V shed 5 bases and J 0 bases; nucleotides not matched to a gene: 5. Germline CDR1 reads SGHAT; CDR2 reads FQNNGV. CDR3 size: 16 residues. Written as DNA, the CDR3 is TGTGCCAGCAGCCCTAGGGGACTAGCGAACACCGGGGAGCTGTTTTTT. This encodes CASSPRGLANTGELFF.

This rearrangement joins TRBV11-2 to TRBJ2-1; D perhaps matches TRBD1 (6 bases). Germline CDR1 and CDR2: SGHAT and FQNNGV. The V and J ends lost 4 bases and 7 bases respectively, with 14 bases between them. The CDR3 runs to 14 residues. CDR3 region: CASSSRGRENEQFF. For the CDR3, the DNA is TGTGCCAGCAGCTCCAGGGGCAGGGAGAATGAGCAGTTCTTC.

The genes are TRBV27 and TRBJ2-1; 9 bases fit TRBD1. This CDR3 comprises 13 residues. Germline assignment: CDR1 MNHEY and CDR2 SMNVEV (reference sequence). The V and J ends lost 6 bases and 3 bases, in that order; junction bases with no gene match: 0. CDR3 amino acids: CASRDRGYNEQFF. The CDR3 DNA sequence: TGTGCCAGCAGGGACAGGGGCTACAATGAGCAGTTCTTC.

The chain's CDR3 is CSARVQASYTF. CDR3 nucleotide sequence: TGCAGTGCTAGAGTCCAGGCGAGCTACACCTTC. The chain has TRBV20-1 and TRBJ1-2; unclear D gene. V lost 1 base and J lost 9, with 9 bases in between. CDR1 is DFQATT, CDR2 SNEGSKA, per germline (reference sequence). This CDR3 is built from 11 residues.

The chain recombines TRBV4-2 with TRBJ1-5; D possibly corresponds to TRBD1 (5 bases). CDR3 size: 13 residues. Looked up from germline, CDR1 is LGHNA and CDR2 is YNFKEQ. V was shortened by 2 bases and J by 6 bases, with 8 bases between the two germline ends. The CDR3 loop reads CASSQLQGQPQHF. CDR3 DNA: TGTGCCAGCAGCCAACTTCAGGGTCAGCCCCAGCATTTT.